This record looks at one T cell receptor beta chain sequence and its context. The data are from a study of T cell responses to AZD1222 COVID-19 vaccine. The repertoire was sequenced with immunoSEQ multiplex PCR; TCRdb's copy has only in-frame clones and lacks some. The data show 100,000 or so clones, approximately 90% seen once. This specimen was peripheral blood, taken on day 0 of AZD1222 vaccination. The receptor comes from an adult in good health.

Here the CDR3 reads CASSGGTRGEQYF. The CDR3 nucleotides read TGTGCCAGCAGTGGGGGGACAAGGGGTGAGCAGTACTTC. This chain links TRBV2 with TRBJ2-7, with TRBD1 as a possible D gene (6 bases). Germline lookup yields CDR1 SNHLY and CDR2 FYNNEI. The CDR3 sequence is 13 residues long. The V and J ends lost 4 bases and 7 bases respectively, with 14 bases between them.